These T cell receptor beta chains were read from a single sample in a study of shared clonotypes between healthy human individuals. Some clones are missing from TCRdb's copy, which holds only in-frame ones; the method was immunoSEQ multiplex PCR. Of fewer than 850,000 clones detected, less than 95% appear once; the ten largest clones hold about 34%. Sequenced material: memory CD8+ T cells from PBMCs. These receptors were obtained from a man between 18 and 35 years old in good health. Some clones in this sample may be carry-over from other donors' samples. Both conserved end residues are part of each CDR3. The order of the fields is clone size, J gene, V gene, D gene, CDR3 protein, CDR3 DNA. A D gene is named only where the DNA matches it firmly. The size entry is marked missing in some rows and otherwise reads once, few, many or a size class.

>once|TRBJ2-1|TRBV11-1|TRBD2
CASSLLAGALDEQFF
TGTGCCAGCAGCCTCCTAGCGGGAGCACTCGATGAGCAGTTCTTC
>few|TRBJ2-7|TRBV27|.
CASSLSTDSSYEQYF
TGTGCCAGCAGTTTATCGACAGATAGCTCCTACGAGCAGTACTTC
>.|TRBJ2-1|TRBV7-8|TRBD2
CASSLVGWGGRALHEQFF
TGTGCCAGCAGCTTAGTGGGATGGGGCGGGAGGGCCTTACATGAGCAGTTCTTC
>.|TRBJ2-7|TRBV27|.
CASSPKGGGIYEQYF
TGTGCCAGCAGCCCAAAGGGCGGGGGCATTTACGAGCAGTACTTC
>many|TRBJ2-2|TRBV4-2|TRBD2
CASKAGDTGELFF
TGTGCCAGCAAAGCGGGAGACACCGGGGAGCTGTTTTTT
>.|TRBJ2-7|TRBV29-1|.
CSVPYGASSYEQYF
TGCAGCGTTCCTTACGGGGCAAGCTCCTACGAGCAGTACTTC
>once|TRBJ2-3|TRBV4-1|.
CASSQSTDTQYF
TGCGCCAGCAGCCAGTCCACAGATACGCAGTATTTT
>.|TRBJ1-1|TRBV11-1|.
CASSPWGQNTEAFF
TGTGCCAGCAGCCCGTGGGGCCAGAACACTGAAGCTTTCTTT
>.|TRBJ2-2|TRBV5-1|TRBD1
CASSAITGGPGGELFF
TGCGCCAGCAGCGCCATAACAGGGGGCCCCGGCGGGGAGCTGTTTTTT
>.|TRBJ2-2|TRBV10-3|.
CAISTTNTGELFF
TGTGCCATCTCGACAACGAACACCGGGGAGCTGTTTTTT